The 21 T cell receptor beta chains below come from one sample, sequenced in a study of CXCR3-negative and CXCR3-positive naive CD8 T cells. In preparing the TRB cDNA libraries, 5' RACE with UMI labels was used. No DNA is given; TCRdb re-called the 5' RACE reads and lists each CDR3 protein once. The sample table sets out approximately 47,000 distinct CDR3 sequences. The sequenced sample consisted of naive CXCR3- CD8+ T cells from blood. Subset specified: CD45RO-CCR7+CD27+CD95- naive CD8+ T cells lacking CXCR3 (TNR3-). The receptor set was obtained from a human donor in good health. Some clones in this sample may be carry-over from other donors' samples.

The chain combines TRBV29-1 with TRBJ2-1; with no DNA, the TCRdb D assignment of TRBD2 cannot be verified. This CDR3 is 14 amino acids long. From germline, CDR1 is SQVTM and CDR2 ANQGSEA. CDR3 loop: CSAPPGLDYNEQFF.

V usage is TRBV7-9 and J usage is TRBJ1-4. The CDR3 contains 13 residues. CDR1 is SEHNR and CDR2 is FQNEAQ in the germline V gene (reference sequence). The CDR3 protein is CASSKDQHEKLFF.

This chain's CDR3 is CASSCPRGEAKNIQYF. The gene calls are TRBV28 and TRBJ2-4; TCRdb reports TRBD1, a call that lacks DNA to check it against. Germline assignment: CDR1 MDHEN and CDR2 SYDVKM. The CDR3 is made up of 16 amino acids.

This chain uses TRBV4-2 with TRBJ1-2; TCRdb's D gene call, TRBD1, goes unchecked for lack of DNA. Germline V gives CDR1 LGHNA, CDR2 YNFKEQ. CDR3 length: 15 residues. CDR3 in amino acids: CASSDKEDRAYGYTF.

The chain combines TRBV12-3 or TRBV12-4 with TRBJ2-5. CDR3 length: 12 residues. The CDR3: CASSQTVETQYF.

The genes are TRBV4-3 and TRBJ2-5; there is no DNA to check the TCRdb D call of TRBD1. Germline V gene data show CDR1 as LGHNA and CDR2 as YSLEER. The length of the CDR3 is 16 residues. CDR3 residues: CASSPQGARALETQYF.

The chain employs TRBV6-2 or TRBV6-3 and TRBJ1-2; without DNA, the TCRdb call of TRBD1 cannot be checked. Germline CDR1 reads MNHEY; CDR2 reads SVGEGT. The CDR3 sequence is 13 residues long. The CDR3 region is CASTAAGEYGYTF.

This sequence joins TRBV6-2 or TRBV6-3 and TRBJ2-3; TCRdb selects TRBD1, and the lack of DNA leaves this call unchecked. Germline V gene data show CDR1 as MNHEY and CDR2 as SVGEGT. The CDR3 sequence is 15 residues long. CDR3 region: CASSPSDGGTDTQYF.

This rearrangement joins TRBV7-2 to TRBJ2-7; TCRdb's D call of TRBD1 is untestable without DNA. The CDR3 has 14 residues. Germline CDR1 SGHTA, CDR2 FQGNSA. This CDR3 reads CASSAGQGAYEQYF. Full variable domain (outside the CDR3, taken from reference TRBV7-2 and TRBJ2-7): GAGVSQSPSNKVTEKGKDVELRCDPISGHTALYWYRQSLGQGLEFLIYFQGNSAPDKSGLPSDRFSAERTGGSVSTLTIQRTQQEDSAVYLCASSAGQGAYEQYFGPGTRLTVT.

V usage is TRBV3-1 and J usage is TRBJ2-5; the TRBD1 assignment by TCRdb is unverifiable without DNA. CDR1 and CDR2 (germline): LGHDT, YNNKEL (reference sequence). CDR3 size: 15 residues. The CDR3 is CASSQDSQTEETQYF.

The chain has TRBV25-1 and TRBJ2-5; TCRdb names TRBD1, which stays unverified in the absence of DNA. Germline V CDR1 and CDR2: MGHDK, SYGVNS. The length of the CDR3 is 14 residues. The CDR3 spells CASSEGWGEETQYF. The full variable domain, its missing parts supplied by reference TRBV25-1 and TRBJ2-5, is EADIYQTPRYLVIGTGKKITLECSQTMGHDKMYWYQQDPGMELHLIHYSYGVNSTEKGDLSSESTVSRIRTEHFPLTLESARPSHTSQYLCASSEGWGEETQYFGPGTRLLVL.

The chain is built from TRBV28 and TRBJ2-1. This CDR3 contains 11 residues. Germline assignment: CDR1 MDHEN and CDR2 SYDVKM. The CDR3 sequence: CASSRYNEQFF.

V and J are TRBV29-1 and TRBJ2-1; TCRdb selects TRBD1, and the lack of DNA leaves this call unchecked. CDR3 length: 14 amino acids. The germline gives CDR1 SQVTM, CDR2 ANQGSEA. Here the CDR3 reads CSVPGQGIGDEQFF.

The V call is TRBV20-1, the J call TRBJ2-5; the D call of TRBD1 rests on TCRdb alone, since no DNA is present to check it. Germline CDR1 and CDR2: DFQATT and SNEGSKA (reference sequence). CDR3 size: 16 residues. The CDR3 sequence: CSARLGWTGDLETQYF.

CDR3 residues: CASAQSTGNTIYF. This chain joins TRBV5-1 and TRBJ1-3. CDR3 length: 13 residues. Germline V lookup: CDR1 SGHRS, CDR2 YFSETQ.

The V gene is TRBV7-8, the J gene TRBJ2-5. The V gene's germline CDR1 is SGHVS and CDR2 FQNEAQ. CDR3 length: 11 residues. CDR3 amino acids: CASHSSETQYF.

This chain joins TRBV5-1 and TRBJ2-2. There are 13 residues in the CDR3. Germline loops: CDR1 SGHRS, CDR2 YFSETQ. CDR3 sequence reads: CASSLVLAGELFF.

This chain connects TRBV5-5 to TRBJ2-1. The CDR3 covers 12 residues. Germline V gene lookup returns CDR1 SGHKS and CDR2 YYEKEE (reference sequence). The CDR3 sequence: CASSSENNEQFF.

The CDR3 region is CSLRGASGDTGELFF. The chain couples TRBV20-1 to TRBJ2-2; TCRdb gives TRBD2 as the D gene, but with no DNA this cannot be confirmed. This CDR3 spans 15 amino acids. Germline CDR1 DFQATT, CDR2 SNEGSKA (reference sequence).

The V gene is TRBV28, the J gene TRBJ1-2; TCRdb calls TRBD1, which cannot be checked without DNA. This CDR3 has 14 residues. Germline CDR1 is MDHEN and CDR2 is SYDVKM. The CDR3 reads CASSYQGSNYGYTF.

V and J are TRBV7-9 and TRBJ2-7; TCRdb's D call, TRBD1, is unchecked because there is no DNA. There are 17 residues in the CDR3. The germline gives CDR1 SEHNR, CDR2 FQNEAQ (reference sequence). The CDR3 sequence: CASSLVGAGTLAYEQYF.